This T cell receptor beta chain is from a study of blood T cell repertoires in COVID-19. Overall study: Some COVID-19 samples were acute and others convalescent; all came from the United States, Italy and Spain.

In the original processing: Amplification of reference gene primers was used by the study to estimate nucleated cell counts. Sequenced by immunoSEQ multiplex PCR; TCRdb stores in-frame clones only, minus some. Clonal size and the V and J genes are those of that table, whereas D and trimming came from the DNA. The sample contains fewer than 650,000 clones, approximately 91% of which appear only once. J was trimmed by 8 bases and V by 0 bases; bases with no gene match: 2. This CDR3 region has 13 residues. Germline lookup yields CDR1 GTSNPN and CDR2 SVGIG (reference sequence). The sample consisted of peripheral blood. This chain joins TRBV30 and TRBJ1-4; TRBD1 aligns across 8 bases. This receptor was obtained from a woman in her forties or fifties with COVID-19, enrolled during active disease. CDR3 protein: CAWSVRDREKLFF. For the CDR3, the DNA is TGTGCCTGGAGTGTTAGGGACAGGGAAAAACTGTTTTTT.